The T cell receptor (beta chain) described here comes from a study of CD8 T cells in ankylosing spondylitis. Findings of the study overall: Clones tied to disease were said to be significantly enriched in matched ankylosing spondylitis synovial fluid. Seemingly characteristic of ankylosing spondylitis blood was a TCR beta motif consisting of roughly 8 highly homologous variants. Disease-associated clonotypes exhibited CD8+ identity and were relatively infrequent in peripheral blood. Earlier work had already found some motif variants in reactive arthritis synovial fluid and blood.

Note on this clonotype: Antigen unknown. A junction boundary mismatches the germline segment, possibly from a read error.

Using its own MiXCR run on the 5' RACE reads, TCRdb lists one record per CDR3 protein. The sample carries 200,000 to 250,000 distinct CDR3 sequences, 10% recorded once. The CDR3 contains 15 residues. Germline values: CDR1 MDHEN, CDR2 SYDVKM. The TCR comes from a male donor with ankylosing spondylitis or in good health (not recorded which). The sequenced sample was blood, either unsorted or a sorted T cell fraction (not recorded which). The chain combines TRBV28 with TRBJ2-1, with TRBD2 identical over 7 bases. CDR3 in amino acids: CASRSRGSTYTEQFF. The CDR3 nucleotides are TGTGCCAGCAGATCCCGCGGGAGCACCTACACTGAGCAGTTCTTC.